This TCR beta chain was found in a study of response to subunit inactivated influenza vaccine. As concerns this clonotype: Its cognate antigen is unknown.

TCRdb used MiXCR to reprocess the RT-PCR reads, holding one entry per CDR3 protein. The table has around 480,000 distinct CDR3 sequences, approximately 11% seen once. V shed 3 bases and J 10 bases; nucleotides not matched to a gene: 8. Germline V gene data show CDR1 as MNHNS and CDR2 as SASEGT. This CDR3 has 15 residues. Study findings and constraints: Authors suggested few new T cells are recruited by each seasonal influenza vaccination.

The sequences come from PBMCs from blood, collected 45 days after vaccination. This TCR derives from a man aged 45-60 years who received an inactivated influenza vaccine. V and J are TRBV6-1 and TRBJ2-1; 11 bases align to TRBD1. In DNA, the CDR3 is TGTGCCAGCAGTGAGCGGGACAGGGGGGATCGGGAGCAGTTCTTC. This gives the protein CASSERDRGDREQFF.